This TCR beta chain was documented in a study of cytomegalovirus exposure and HLA in healthy donors. Germline V CDR1 and CDR2: SQVTM, ANQGSEA. The ends were cut back, 0 bases at V and 5 bases at J, with 10 bases in the middle. The CDR3 covers 13 residues. The PCR employed 60 Vbeta primers together with 13 Jbeta primers. This table comes from immunoSEQ multiplex PCR, and its TCRdb copy is limited to in-frame clones, with some not included. Here the sample spans more than 100,000 clones, nearly 80% being singletons. The genes are TRBV29-1 and TRBJ2-5; D is ambiguous. The sample consisted of PBMCs. The TCR originated in a male donor in good health and CMV-seronegative. CDR3 DNA: TGCAGCGTTGAAGATCTCCTATCGGAGACCCAGTACTTC. Amino acid sequence: CSVEDLLSETQYF. Full variable domain (rest looked up from reference TRBV29-1 and TRBJ2-5): SAVISQKPSRDICQRGTSLTIQCQVDSQVTMMFWYRQQPGQSLTLIATANQGSEATYESGFVIDKFPISRPNLTFSTLTVSNMSPEDSSIYLCSVEDLLSETQYFGPGTRLLVL.